This T cell receptor (beta chain) was captured by sequencing in a study of OX40 agonist ivuxolimab in advanced cancers. Study as a whole: Patients received intravenous ivuxolimab every 2 weeks at 0.01 to 10 mg/kg. Dose-escalation patients' cancers were hepatocellular carcinoma, melanoma, renal cell or head and neck cancer.

Only in-frame clones appear in the TCRdb table, and some are missing; sequencing was by immunoSEQ multiplex PCR. The table shows about 36,000 clones, with about 80% occurring only once. Exclusion of a patient followed from autoimmune disease history or systemic immunosuppression. CDR3 size: 13 residues. In germline, CDR1 is MNHNS, CDR2 SASEGT. The V gene lost 8 bases and the J gene lost 3 bases, with 14 bases spanning the gap. Study results and caveats: In CD8+ T cells, expanded clones were on average more numerous than in CD4+.

A word on this clone: Its specificity is unknown.

This TCR was sampled from an adult with an advanced solid tumor such as melanoma, head and neck, liver or kidney cancer. The chain is built from TRBV6-1 and TRBJ2-7; D gene ambiguous. The sequencing here drew on CD4+ or CD8+ T cells sorted from blood, taken in a trial of the OX40 agonist ivuxolimab. The CDR3 DNA follows: TGTGCCAGCGCGAGGAACCCCAGCTACGAGCAGTACTTC. Encoded protein: CASARNPSYEQYF.